Included here is one TCR beta chain sequence, with context. Patients of the Seattle cohort, enrolled during active infection, were followed longitudinally. Original data processing: Amplified reference gene primers provided the basis for estimating nucleated cell counts. Data came from immunoSEQ multiplex PCR; TCRdb stores just in-frame clones and leaves some out. V and J calls and clone size are given by that table; D and trimming were obtained from the DNA. The data show around 77,000 clones, 65% to 90% seen once. Germline CDR1 SGHVS, CDR2 FNYEAQ. Trimming took 5 bases from V and 2 from J, leaving 11 bases between them. The CDR3 runs to 14 residues. These data are taken from a study of blood T cell repertoires in COVID-19. The overall study: Sites in the United States, Italy and Spain provided acute and convalescent COVID-19 samples. Nucleic acid was either cDNA or gDNA, and it came from T cells, B-cell-depleted T cells, or PBMCs.

The chain recombines TRBV7-6 with TRBJ2-3, with D maybe TRBD2 (6 bases). Sequencing was done on a sample of peripheral blood. The TCR originated in a man in his thirties or forties with COVID-19, enrolled during active disease. The CDR3 sequence: CASSNSGTTDTQYF. The CDR3 DNA follows: TGTGCCAGCAGCAATAGCGGAACCACAGATACGCAGTATTTT.